This paragraph covers one TCR beta chain sequence. The antigen it binds to is not known. Nothing much larger sits one base from this clone, and base qualities are not available. TCRbeta CDR3 regions were amplified from genomic DNA using the immunoSEQ Assay, a bias-controlled multiplex PCR. Per the authors' processing: Nucleated cell counts per sample were estimated from amplification of reference gene primers within the assay. To quantify the absolute abundance of each unique TCRbeta CDR3 rearrangement, sequence reads were collapsed and filtered. Productive Simpson clonality was computed per sample as the square root of Simpson's diversity index over productive rearrangements. What TCRdb holds here is the immuneACCESS table cut down to in-frame rearrangements. Part of the clones is not present; checked against another copy, under half of the missing clones reflect an unresolved V gene, and the others are unexplained. That table is the source of V, J and clone size, and D and trimming were worked out from the DNA. The sample includes under 250,000 clones, with about four fifths observed a single time. Around 3.5% of the sample is held by the ten biggest clonotypes.

The data stem from a study of blood T cell repertoires in COVID-19 (dated by TCRdb to between 2020 and 2021). Study-level background: Collaborator samples came from the United States, Italy and Spain and covered acute and convalescent phases of COVID-19. The sample metadata nearly always contained a de-identified subject ID, COVID-19 status, age in years and sex. The samples were drawn from two sources: the first 160 participants of the ongoing ImmuneRACE study, and fewer than 1,500 subjects contributed by 6 global collaborators. The prospective study material was composed of cDNA or gDNA derived from T cells, B-cell-depleted T cells, or PBMCs. The repertoires were released in a freely available public database meant as a resource for research on the immune response to SARS-CoV-2. The dataset comprised deeply sampled blood TCRbeta repertoires from subjects exposed to, actively infected with, or recovered from COVID-19. Where HLA class I and class II types were available, the types were taken from metadata supplied by the sample provider, not from assay-based typing. Broad study findings and their caveats: The quantity of clinical and demographic metadata differed by source and by participant and was supplied without curation.

In the prospective study, participants were roughly 18 to 100 years old, resided in about two dozen geographic areas of the United States, and were enrolled through a virtual design. Cohort assignment in the prospective study relied on participant-reported clinical history from a screening survey and a study questionnaire. A participant counted as exposed if, within 2 weeks of entering the study, that participant had been in contact with someone who had a PCR-confirmed or clinician-diagnosed COVID-19 case. Mobile phlebotomists in the prospective study collected whole blood, serum and a nasopharyngeal or oropharyngeal swab from every participant. Prospective study participants could optionally give additional blood draws and questionnaires over a roughly 2-month period. Before DNA extraction, prospective study blood samples were shipped either frozen or at room temperature. V is pared back by 1 base and J by 5 bases, with 15 bases lying between the germline termini. Taken from the germline V gene, the CDR1 and CDR2 loops are LGHNA and YSLEER. Reading from cysteine to phenylalanine, the CDR3 counts 15 amino acids. CDR3 DNA only is kept here, 45 bases in frame from base 1.

The chain uses TRBV4-3 and TRBJ2-7; the D gene is possibly TRBD1, with 6 bases matching. The sample consisted of PBMCs or T cells enriched from blood (not recorded which). The receptor comes from a woman aged 40 to 50 who had been exposed to COVID-19. The DNA sequence is given as TGCGCCAGCAGCCAAGTACCGGACAGCCTAAACGAGCAGTACTTC. This encodes CASSQVPDSLNEQYF.